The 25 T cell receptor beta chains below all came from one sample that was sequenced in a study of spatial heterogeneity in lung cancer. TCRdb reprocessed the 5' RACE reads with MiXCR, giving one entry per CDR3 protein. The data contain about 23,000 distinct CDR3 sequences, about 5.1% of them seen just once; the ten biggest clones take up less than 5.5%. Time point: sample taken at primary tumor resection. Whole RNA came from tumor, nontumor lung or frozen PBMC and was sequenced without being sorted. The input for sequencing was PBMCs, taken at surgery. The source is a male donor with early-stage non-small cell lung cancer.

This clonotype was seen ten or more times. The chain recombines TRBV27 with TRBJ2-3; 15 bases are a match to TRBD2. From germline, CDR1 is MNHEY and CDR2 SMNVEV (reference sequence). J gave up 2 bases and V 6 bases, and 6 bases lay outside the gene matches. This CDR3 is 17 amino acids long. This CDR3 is CASRRTSGRAVTDTQYF. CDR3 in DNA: TGTGCCAGCAGAAGGACTAGCGGGAGGGCCGTCACAGATACGCAGTATTTT.

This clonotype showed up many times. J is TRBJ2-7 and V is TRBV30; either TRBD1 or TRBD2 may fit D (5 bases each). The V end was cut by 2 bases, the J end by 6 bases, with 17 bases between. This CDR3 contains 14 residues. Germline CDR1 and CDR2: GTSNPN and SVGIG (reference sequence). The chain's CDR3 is CAWSPPGPLSEQYF. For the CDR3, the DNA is TGTGCCTGGAGTCCCCCGGGACCCCTGAGCGAGCAGTACTTC.

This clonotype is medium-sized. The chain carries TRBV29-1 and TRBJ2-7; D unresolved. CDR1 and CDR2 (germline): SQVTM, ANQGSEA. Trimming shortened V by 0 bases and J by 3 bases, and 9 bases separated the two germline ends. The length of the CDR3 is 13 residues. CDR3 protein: CSVEEGPFYEQYF. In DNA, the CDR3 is TGCAGCGTTGAAGAAGGGCCCTTCTACGAGCAGTACTTC.

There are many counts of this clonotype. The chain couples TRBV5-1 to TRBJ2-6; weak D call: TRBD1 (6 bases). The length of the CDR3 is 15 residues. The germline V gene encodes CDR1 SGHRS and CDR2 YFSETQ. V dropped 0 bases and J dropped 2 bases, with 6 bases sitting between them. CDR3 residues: CASSLGQAGANVLTF. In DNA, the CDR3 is TGCGCCAGCAGCTTGGGACAGGCTGGGGCCAACGTCCTGACTTTC. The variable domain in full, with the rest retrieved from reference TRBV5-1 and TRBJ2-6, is KAGVTQTPRYLIKTRGQQVTLSCSPISGHRSVSWYQQTPGQGLQFLFEYFSETQRNKGNFPGRFSGRQFSNSRSEMNVSTLELGDSALYLCASSLGQAGANVLTFGAGSRLTVL.

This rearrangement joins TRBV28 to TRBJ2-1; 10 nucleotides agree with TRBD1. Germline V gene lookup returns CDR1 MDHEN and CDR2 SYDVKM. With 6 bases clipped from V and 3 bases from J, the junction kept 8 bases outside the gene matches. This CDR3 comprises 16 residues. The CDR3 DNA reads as TGTGCCAGCAGCCCTGCCGGGACAGGGGACTACAATGAGCAGTTCTTC. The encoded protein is CASSPAGTGDYNEQFF.

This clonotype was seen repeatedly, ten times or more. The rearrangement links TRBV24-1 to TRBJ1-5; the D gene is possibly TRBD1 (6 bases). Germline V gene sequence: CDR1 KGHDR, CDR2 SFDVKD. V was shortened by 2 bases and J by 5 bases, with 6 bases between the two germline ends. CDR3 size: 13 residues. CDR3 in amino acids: CATSDSGDQPQHF. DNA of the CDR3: TGTGCCACCAGTGATTCAGGGGATCAGCCCCAGCATTTT.

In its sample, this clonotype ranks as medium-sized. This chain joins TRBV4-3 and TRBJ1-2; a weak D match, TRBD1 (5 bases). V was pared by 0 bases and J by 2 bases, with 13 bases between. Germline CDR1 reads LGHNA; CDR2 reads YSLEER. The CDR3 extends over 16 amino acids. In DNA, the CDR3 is TGCGCCAGCAGCCAAGAGTATTCGACAGCGAACTATGGCTACACCTTC. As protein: CASSQEYSTANYGYTF.

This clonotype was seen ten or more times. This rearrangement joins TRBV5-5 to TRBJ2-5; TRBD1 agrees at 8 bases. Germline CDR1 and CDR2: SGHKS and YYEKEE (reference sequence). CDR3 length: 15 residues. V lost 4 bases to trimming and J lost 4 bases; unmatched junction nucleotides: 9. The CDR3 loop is CASSAGTGERETQYF. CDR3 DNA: TGTGCCAGCAGCGCAGGGACAGGAGAGCGAGAGACCCAGTACTTC.

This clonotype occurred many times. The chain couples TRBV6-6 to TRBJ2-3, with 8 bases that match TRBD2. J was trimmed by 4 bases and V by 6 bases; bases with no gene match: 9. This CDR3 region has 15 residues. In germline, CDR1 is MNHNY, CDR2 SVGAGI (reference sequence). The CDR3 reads CASRTSGSRSDTQYF. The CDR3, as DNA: TGTGCCAGCAGGACCAGCGGGAGCCGGTCAGATACGCAGTATTTT.

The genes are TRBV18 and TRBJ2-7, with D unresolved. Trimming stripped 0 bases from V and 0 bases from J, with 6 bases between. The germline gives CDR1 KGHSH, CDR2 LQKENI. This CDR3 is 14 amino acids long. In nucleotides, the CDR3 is TGTGCCAGCTCACCACCGGCAGACTCCTACGAGCAGTACTTC. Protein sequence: CASSPPADSYEQYF.

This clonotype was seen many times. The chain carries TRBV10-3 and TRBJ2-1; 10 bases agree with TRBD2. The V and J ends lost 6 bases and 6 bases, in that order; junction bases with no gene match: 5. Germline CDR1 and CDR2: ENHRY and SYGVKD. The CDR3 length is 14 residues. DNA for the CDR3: TGTGCCATCAGAAGCGGGGGGGCCGGCAATGAGCAGTTCTTC. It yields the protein CAIRSGGAGNEQFF.

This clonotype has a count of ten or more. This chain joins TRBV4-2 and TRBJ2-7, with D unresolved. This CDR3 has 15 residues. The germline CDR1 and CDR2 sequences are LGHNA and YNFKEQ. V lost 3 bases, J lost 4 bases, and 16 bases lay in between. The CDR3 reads CASSQSTGSLYEQYF. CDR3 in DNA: TGTGCCAGCAGCCAGTCAACCGGATCCCTATACGAGCAGTACTTC.

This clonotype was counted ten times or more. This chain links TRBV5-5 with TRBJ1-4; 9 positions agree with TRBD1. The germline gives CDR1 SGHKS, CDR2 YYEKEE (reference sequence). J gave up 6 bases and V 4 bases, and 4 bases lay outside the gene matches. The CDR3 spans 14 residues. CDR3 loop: CASSPDRGDEKLFF. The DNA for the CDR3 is TGTGCCAGCAGCCCGGACAGGGGCGATGAAAAACTGTTTTTT.

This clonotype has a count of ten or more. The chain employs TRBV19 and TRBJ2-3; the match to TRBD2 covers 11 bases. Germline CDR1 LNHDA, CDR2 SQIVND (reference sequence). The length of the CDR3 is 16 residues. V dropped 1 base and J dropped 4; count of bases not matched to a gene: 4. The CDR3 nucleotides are TGTGCCAGTAGTATAGCTACTAGCGGGGGCGCAGATACGCAGTATTTT. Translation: CASSIATSGGADTQYF.

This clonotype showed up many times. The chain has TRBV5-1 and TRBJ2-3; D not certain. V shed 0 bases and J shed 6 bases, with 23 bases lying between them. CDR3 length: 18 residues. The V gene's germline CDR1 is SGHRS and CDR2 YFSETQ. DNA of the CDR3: TGCGCCAGCAGCTTGGTATGGCACGCCCGTACGGCTCCGGATACGCAGTATTTT. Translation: CASSLVWHARTAPDTQYF.

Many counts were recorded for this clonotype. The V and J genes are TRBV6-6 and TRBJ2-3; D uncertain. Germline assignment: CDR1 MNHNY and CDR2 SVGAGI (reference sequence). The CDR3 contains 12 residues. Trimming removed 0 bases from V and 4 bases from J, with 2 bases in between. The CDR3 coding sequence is TGTGCCAGCAGTTACTCGCCAGATACGCAGTATTTT. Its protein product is CASSYSPDTQYF.

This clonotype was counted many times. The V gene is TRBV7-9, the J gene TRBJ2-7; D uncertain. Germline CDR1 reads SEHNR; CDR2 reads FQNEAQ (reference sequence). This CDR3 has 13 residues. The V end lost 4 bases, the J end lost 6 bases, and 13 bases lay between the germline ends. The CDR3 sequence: CASSSGRIFEQYF. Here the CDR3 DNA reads TGTGCCAGCAGCTCCGGTCGAATTTTCGAGCAGTACTTC.

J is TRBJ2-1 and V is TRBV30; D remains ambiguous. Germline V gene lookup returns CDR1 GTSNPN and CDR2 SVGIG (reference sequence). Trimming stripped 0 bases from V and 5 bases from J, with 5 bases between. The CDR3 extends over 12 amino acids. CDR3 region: CAWSVWDNEQFF. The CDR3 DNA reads TGTGCCTGGAGTGTATGGGACAATGAGCAGTTCTTC. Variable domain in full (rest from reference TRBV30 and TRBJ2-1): SQTIHQWPATLVQPVGSPLSLECTVEGTSNPNLYWYRQAAGRGLQLLFYSVGIGQISSEVPQNLSASRPQDRQFILSSKKLLLSDSGFYLCAWSVWDNEQFFGPGTRLTVL.

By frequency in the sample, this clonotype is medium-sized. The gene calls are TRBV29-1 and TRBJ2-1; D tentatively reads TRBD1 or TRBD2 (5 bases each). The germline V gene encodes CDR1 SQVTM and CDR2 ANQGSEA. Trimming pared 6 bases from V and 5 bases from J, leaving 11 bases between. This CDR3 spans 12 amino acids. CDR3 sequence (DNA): TGCAGCGTCAGCCGGGACCACAATGAGCAGTTCTTC. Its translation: CSVSRDHNEQFF.

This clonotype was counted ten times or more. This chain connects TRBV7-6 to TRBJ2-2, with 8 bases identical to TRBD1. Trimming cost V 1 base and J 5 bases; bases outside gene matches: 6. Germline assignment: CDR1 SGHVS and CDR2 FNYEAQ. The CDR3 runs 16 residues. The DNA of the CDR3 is TGTGCCAGCAGCTTAGGGGGACAGGTCTTAACCGGGGAGCTGTTTTTT. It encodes CASSLGGQVLTGELFF.

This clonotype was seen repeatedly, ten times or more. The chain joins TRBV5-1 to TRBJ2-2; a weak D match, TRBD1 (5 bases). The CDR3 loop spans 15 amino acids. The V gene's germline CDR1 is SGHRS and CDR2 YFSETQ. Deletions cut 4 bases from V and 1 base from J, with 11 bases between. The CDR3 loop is CASSGDSLNTGELFF. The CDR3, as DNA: TGCGCCAGCAGCGGCGACAGCCTGAACACCGGGGAGCTGTTTTTT.

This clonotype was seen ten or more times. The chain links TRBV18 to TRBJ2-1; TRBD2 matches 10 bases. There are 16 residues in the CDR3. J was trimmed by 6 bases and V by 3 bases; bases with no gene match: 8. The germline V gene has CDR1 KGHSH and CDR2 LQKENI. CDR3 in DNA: TGTGCCAGCTCACCGGTGGTAGCGGGAGGCATCAATGAGCAGTTCTTC. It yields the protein CASSPVVAGGINEQFF. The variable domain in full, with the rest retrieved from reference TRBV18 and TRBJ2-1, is NAGVMQNPRHLVRRRGQEARLRCSPMKGHSHVYWYRQLPEEGLKFMVYLQKENIIDESGMPKERFSAEFPKEGPSILRIQQVVRGDSAAYFCASSPVVAGGINEQFFGPGTRLTVL.

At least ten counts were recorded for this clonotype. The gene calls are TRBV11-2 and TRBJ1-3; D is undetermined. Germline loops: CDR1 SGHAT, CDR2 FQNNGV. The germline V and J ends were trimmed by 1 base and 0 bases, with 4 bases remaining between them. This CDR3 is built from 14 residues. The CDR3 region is CASSLGPSGNTIYF. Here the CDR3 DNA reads TGTGCCAGCAGCTTAGGACCCTCTGGAAACACCATATATTTT.

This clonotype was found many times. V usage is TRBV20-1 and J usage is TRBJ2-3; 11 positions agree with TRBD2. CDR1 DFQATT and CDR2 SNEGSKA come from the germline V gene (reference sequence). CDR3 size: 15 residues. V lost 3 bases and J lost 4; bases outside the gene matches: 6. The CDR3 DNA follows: TGCAGTGCTAGGCTAGCGGGAGGCAAGGCAGATACGCAGTATTTT. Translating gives CSARLAGGKADTQYF.

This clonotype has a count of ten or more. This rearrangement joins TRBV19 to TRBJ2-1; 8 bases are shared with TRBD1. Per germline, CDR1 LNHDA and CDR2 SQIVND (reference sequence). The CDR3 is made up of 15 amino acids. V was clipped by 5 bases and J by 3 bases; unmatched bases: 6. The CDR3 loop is CASSYRDRSYNEQFF. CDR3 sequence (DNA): TGTGCCAGTAGTTACCGGGACAGGAGCTACAATGAGCAGTTCTTC.